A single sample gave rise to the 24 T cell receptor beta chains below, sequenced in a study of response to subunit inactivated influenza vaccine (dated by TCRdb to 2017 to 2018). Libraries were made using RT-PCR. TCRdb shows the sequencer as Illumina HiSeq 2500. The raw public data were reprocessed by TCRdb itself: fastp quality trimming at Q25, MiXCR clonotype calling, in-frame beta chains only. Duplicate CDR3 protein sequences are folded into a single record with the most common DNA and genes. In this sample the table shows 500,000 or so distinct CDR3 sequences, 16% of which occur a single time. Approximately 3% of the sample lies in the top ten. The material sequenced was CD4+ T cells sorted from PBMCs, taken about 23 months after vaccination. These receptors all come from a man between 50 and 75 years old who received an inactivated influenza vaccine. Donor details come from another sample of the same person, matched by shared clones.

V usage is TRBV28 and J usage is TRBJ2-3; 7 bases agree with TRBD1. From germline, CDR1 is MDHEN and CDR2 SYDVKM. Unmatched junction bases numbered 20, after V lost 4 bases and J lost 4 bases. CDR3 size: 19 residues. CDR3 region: CASSSSPGQTLKGADTQYF. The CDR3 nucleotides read TGTGCCAGCAGTTCCTCTCCGGGACAGACGTTGAAAGGGGCAGATACGCAGTATTTT.

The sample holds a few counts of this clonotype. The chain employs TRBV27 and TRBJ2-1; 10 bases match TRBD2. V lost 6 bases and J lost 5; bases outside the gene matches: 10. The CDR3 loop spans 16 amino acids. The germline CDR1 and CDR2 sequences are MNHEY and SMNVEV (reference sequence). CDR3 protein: CASRYLLAGPNNEQFF. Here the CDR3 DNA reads TGTGCCAGCAGATACTTACTAGCGGGGCCAAACAATGAGCAGTTCTTC.

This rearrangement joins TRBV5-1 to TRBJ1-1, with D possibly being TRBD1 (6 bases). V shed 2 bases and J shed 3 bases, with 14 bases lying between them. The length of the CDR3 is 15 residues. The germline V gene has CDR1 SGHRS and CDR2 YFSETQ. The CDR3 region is CASSLGPTGYTEAFF. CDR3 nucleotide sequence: TGCGCCAGCAGCTTAGGCCCGACAGGCTACACTGAAGCTTTCTTT. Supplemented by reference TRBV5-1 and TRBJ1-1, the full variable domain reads KAGVTQTPRYLIKTRGQQVTLSCSPISGHRSVSWYQQTPGQGLQFLFEYFSETQRNKGNFPGRFSGRQFSNSRSEMNVSTLELGDSALYLCASSLGPTGYTEAFFGQGTRLTVV.

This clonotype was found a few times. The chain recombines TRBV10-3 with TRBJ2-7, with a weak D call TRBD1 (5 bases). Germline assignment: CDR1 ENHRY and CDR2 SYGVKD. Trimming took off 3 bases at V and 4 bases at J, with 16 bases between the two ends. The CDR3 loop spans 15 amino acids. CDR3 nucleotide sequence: TGTGCCATCAGTGAAGGCAGGGAACCCTTTTACGAGCAGTACTTC. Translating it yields CAISEGREPFYEQYF.

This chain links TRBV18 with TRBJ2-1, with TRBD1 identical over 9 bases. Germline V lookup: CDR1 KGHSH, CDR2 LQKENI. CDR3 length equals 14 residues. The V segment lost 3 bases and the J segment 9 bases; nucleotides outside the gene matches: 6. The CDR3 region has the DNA TGTGCCAGCTCACCTTGGACAGGGGAGGTTGAGCAGTTCTTC. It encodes CASSPWTGEVEQFF.

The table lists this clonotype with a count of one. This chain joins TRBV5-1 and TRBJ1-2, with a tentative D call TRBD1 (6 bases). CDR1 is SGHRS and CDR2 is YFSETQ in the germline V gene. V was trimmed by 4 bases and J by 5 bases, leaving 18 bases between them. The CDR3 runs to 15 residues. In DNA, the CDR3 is TGCGCCAGCAGCGACCGGACAGACATAACTTATGGCTACACCTTC. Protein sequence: CASSDRTDITYGYTF.

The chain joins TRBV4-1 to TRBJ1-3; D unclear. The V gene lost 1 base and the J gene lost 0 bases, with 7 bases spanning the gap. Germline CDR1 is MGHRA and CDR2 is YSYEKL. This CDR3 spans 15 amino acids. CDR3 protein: CASSQGLISGNTIYF. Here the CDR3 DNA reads TGCGCCAGCAGCCAAGGACTGATCTCTGGAAACACCATATATTTT.

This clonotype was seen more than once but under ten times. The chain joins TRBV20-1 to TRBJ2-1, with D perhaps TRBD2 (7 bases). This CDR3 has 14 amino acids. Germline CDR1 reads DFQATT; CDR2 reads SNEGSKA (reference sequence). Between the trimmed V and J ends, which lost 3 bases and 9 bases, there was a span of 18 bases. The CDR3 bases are TGCAGTGCTAGTGGGGGGGCCGGATACCCTGAGCAGTTCTTC. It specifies CSASGGAGYPEQFF.

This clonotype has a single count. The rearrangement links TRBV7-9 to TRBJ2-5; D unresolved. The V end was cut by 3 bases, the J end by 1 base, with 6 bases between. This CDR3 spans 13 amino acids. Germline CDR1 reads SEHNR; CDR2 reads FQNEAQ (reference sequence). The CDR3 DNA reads TGTGCCAGCAGCTTTCCCTTCCAAGAGACCCAGTACTTC. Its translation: CASSFPFQETQYF.

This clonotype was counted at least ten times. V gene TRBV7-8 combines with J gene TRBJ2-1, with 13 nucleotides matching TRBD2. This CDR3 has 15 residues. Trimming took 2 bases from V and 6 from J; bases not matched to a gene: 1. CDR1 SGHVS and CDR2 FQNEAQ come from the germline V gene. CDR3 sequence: CASSLRLAGGNEQFF. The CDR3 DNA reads TGTGCCAGCAGCTTACGACTAGCGGGAGGCAATGAGCAGTTCTTC.

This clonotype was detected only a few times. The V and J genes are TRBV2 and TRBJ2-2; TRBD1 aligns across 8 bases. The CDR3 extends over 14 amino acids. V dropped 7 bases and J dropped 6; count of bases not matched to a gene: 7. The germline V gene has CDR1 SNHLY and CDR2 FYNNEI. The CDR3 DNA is TGTGCCAGCATGGGGGACAGGTCGGCCGGGGAGCTGTTTTTT. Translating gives CASMGDRSAGELFF.

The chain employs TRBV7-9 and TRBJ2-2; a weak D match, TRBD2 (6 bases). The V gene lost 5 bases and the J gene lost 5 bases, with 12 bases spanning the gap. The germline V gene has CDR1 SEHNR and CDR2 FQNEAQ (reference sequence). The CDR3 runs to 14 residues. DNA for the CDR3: TGTGCCAGCAGCGCGGGACCCGGGACCGGGGAGCTGTTTTTT. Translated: CASSAGPGTGELFF.

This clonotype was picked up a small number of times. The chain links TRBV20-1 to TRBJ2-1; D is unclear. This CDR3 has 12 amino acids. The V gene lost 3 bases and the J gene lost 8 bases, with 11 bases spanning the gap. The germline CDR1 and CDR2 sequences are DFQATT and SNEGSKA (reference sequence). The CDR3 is CSASSVIDEQFF. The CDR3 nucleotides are TGCAGTGCTAGCTCGGTTATAGATGAGCAGTTCTTC.

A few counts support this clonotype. The CDR3 DNA follows: TGCAGTAACCAGGCGGGACCTACTCACGAGCAGTACTTC. This translates into CSNQAGPTHEQYF. This chain joins TRBV20-1 and TRBJ2-7; possibly TRBD2 for D (6 bases). Trimming removed 8 bases at V and 5 bases at J, with 19 bases between. The CDR3 is 13 residues long. CDR1 is DFQATT, CDR2 SNEGSKA, per germline (reference sequence).

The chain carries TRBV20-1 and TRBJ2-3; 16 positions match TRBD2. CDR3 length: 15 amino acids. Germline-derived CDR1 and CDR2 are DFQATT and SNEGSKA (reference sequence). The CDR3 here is CAGTSGGARADTQYF. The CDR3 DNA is TGCGCCGGGACTAGCGGGGGGGCCCGGGCAGATACGCAGTATTTT.

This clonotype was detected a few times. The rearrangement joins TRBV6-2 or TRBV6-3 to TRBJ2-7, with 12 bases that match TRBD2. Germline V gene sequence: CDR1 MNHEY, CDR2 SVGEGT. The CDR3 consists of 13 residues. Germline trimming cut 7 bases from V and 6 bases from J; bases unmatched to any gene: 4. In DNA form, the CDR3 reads TGTGCCAGCAAGACTAGCGGGAGTTTCGAGCAGTACTTC. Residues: CASKTSGSFEQYF.

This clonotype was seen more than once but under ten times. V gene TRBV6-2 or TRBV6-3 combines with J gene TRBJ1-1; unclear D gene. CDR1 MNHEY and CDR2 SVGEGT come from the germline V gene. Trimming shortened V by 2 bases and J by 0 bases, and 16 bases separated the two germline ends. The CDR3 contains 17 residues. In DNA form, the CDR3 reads TGTGCCAGCAGTTACAAGCGGACTCGAGTAATGAACACTGAAGCTTTCTTT. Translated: CASSYKRTRVMNTEAFF.

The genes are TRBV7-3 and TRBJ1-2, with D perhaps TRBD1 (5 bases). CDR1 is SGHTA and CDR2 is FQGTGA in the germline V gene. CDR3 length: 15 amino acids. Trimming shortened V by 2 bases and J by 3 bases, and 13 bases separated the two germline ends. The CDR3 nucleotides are TGTGCCAGCAGCTTAGAGGGGAGCGGGTACTATGGCTACACCTTC. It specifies CASSLEGSGYYGYTF.

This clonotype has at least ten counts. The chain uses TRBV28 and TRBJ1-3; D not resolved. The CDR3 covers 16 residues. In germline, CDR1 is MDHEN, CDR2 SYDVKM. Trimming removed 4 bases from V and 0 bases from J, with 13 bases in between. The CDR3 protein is CASSSVDGASGNTIYF. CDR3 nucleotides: TGTGCCAGCAGTTCCGTGGACGGCGCCTCTGGAAACACCATATATTTT.

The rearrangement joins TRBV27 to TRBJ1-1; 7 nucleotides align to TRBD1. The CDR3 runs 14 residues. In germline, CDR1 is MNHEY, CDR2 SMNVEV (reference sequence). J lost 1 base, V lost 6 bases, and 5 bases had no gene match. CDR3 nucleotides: TGTGCCAGCAGGGGGACAGTAAGGAACACTGAAGCTTTCTTT. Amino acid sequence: CASRGTVRNTEAFF.

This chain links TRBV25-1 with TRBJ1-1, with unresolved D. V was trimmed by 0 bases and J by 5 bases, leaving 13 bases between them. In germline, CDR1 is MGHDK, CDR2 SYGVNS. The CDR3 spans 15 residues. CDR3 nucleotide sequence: TGTGCCAGCAGTGAATATGGCCGGGGAGGGACTGAAGCTTTCTTT. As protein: CASSEYGRGGTEAFF.

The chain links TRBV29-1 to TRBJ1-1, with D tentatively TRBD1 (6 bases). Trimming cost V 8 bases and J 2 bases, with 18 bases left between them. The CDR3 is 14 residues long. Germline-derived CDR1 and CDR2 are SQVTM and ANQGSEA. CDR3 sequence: CSSILRTENTEAFF. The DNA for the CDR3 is TGCAGCTCCATCCTTAGGACAGAAAACACTGAAGCTTTCTTT.

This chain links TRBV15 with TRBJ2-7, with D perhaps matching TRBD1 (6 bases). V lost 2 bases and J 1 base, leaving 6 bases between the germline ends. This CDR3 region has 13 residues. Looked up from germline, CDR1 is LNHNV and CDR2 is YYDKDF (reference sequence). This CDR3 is CATSRQGSYEQYF. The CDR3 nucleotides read TGTGCCACCAGCAGACAGGGGTCCTACGAGCAGTACTTC.

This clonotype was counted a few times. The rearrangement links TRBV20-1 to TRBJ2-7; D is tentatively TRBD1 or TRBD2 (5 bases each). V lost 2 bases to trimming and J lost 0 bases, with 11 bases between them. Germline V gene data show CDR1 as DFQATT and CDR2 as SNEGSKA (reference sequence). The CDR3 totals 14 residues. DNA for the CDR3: TGCAGTGCTAGATCCGGGACGGACTCCTACGAGCAGTACTTC. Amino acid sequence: CSARSGTDSYEQYF.